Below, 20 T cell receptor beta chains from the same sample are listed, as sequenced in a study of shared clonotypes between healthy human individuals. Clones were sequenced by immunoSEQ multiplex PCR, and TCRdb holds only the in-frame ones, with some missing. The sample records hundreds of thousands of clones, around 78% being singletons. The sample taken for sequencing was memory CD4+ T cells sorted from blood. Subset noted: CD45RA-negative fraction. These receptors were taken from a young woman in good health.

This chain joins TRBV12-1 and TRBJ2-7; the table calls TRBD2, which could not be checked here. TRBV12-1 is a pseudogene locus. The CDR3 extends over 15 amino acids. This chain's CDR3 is CASIAGGKHQGEQYF. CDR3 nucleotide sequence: TGTGCCAGCATAGCGGGAGGAAAACATCAAGGCGAGCAGTACTTC.

CDR3 protein: CASSPTPLRDTSYEQYF. The CDR3, as DNA: TGTGCCAGCAGCCCTACCCCATTGCGGGACACCTCCTACGAGCAGTACTTC. This rearrangement joins TRBV7-2 to TRBJ2-7; D may correspond to TRBD1 or TRBD2 (6 bases each). The CDR3 is 17 amino acids. Between the trimmed V and J ends, which lost 5 bases and 0 bases, there was a span of 20 bases. The germline V gene encodes CDR1 SGHTA and CDR2 FQGNSA.

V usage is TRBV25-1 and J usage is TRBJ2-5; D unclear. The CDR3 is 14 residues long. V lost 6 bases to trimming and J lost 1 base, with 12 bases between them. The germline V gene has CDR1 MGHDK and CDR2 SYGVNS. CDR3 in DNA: TGTGCCAGCAGCTCCCTAGGACGCCAAGAGACCCAGTACTTC. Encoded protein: CASSSLGRQETQYF.

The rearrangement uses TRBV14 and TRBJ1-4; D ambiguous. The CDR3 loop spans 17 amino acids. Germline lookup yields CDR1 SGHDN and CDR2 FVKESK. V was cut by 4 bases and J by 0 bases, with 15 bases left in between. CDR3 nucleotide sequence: TGTGCCAGCAGCCGTCGGGCTCGTGGCACAACTAATGAAAAACTGTTTTTT. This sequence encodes CASSRRARGTTNEKLFF.

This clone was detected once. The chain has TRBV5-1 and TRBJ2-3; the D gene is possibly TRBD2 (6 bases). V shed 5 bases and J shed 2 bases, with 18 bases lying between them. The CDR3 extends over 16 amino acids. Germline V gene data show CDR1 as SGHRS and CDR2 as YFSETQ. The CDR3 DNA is TGCGCCAGCAGTTTAGCCTCACTAGCACCCACAGATACGCAGTATTTT. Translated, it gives CASSLASLAPTDTQYF. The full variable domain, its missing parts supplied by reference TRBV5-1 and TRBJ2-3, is KAGVTQTPRYLIKTRGQQVTLSCSPISGHRSVSWYQQTPGQGLQFLFEYFSETQRNKGNFPGRFSGRQFSNSRSEMNVSTLELGDSALYLCASSLASLAPTDTQYFGPGTRLTVL.

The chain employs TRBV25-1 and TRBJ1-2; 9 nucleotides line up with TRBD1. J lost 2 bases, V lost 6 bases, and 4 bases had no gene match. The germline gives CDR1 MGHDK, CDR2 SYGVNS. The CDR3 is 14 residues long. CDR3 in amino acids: CASSLQGANYGYTF. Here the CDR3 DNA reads TGTGCCAGCAGCTTACAGGGGGCAAACTATGGCTACACCTTC.

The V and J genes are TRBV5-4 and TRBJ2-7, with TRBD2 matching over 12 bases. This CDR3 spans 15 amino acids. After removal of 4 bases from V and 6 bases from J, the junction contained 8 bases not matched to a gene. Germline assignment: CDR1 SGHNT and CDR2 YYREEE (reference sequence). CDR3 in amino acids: CASSPGLAGTREQYF. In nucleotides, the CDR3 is TGTGCCAGCAGCCCAGGACTAGCGGGAACTCGCGAGCAGTACTTC.

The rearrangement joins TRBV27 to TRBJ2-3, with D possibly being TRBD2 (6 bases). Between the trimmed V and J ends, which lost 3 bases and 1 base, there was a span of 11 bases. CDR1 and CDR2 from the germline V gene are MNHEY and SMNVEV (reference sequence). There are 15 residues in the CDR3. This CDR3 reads CASSFWGGGTDTQYF. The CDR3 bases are TGTGCCAGCAGTTTTTGGGGCGGGGGCACAGATACGCAGTATTTT.

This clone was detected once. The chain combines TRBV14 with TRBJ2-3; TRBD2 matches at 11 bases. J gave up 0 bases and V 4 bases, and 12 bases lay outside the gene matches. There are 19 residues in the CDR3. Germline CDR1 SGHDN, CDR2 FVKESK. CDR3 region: CASSRNYDSGRASTDTQYF. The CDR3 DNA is TGTGCCAGCAGCCGGAACTATGATAGCGGGAGGGCCAGCACAGATACGCAGTATTTT.

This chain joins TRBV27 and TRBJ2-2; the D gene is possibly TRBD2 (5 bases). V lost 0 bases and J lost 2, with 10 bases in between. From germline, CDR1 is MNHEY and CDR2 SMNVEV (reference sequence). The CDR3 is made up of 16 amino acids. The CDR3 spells CASSLSGSDNTGELFF. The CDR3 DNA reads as TGTGCCAGCAGTTTATCGGGTAGCGATAACACCGGGGAGCTGTTTTTT.

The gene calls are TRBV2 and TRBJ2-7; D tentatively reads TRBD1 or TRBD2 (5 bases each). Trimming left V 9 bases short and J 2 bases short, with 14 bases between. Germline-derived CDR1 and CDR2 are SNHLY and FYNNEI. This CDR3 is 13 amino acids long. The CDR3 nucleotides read TGTGCCAGACAAAGGGACGGCCCCTACGAGCAGTACTTC. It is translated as CARQRDGPYEQYF.

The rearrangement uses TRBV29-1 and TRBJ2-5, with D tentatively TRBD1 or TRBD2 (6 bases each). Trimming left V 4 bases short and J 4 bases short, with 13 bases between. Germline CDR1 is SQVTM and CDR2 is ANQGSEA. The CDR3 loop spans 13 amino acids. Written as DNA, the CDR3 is TGCAGCGTTGCGGAGGGGGTAGGAGAGACCCAGTACTTC. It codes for CSVAEGVGETQYF.

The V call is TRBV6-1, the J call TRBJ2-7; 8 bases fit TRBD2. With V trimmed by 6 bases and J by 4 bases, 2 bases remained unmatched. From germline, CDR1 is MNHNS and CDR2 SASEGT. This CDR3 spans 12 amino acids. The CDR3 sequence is CASRSGSYEQYF. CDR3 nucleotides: TGTGCCAGCAGGAGCGGGAGTTACGAGCAGTACTTC.

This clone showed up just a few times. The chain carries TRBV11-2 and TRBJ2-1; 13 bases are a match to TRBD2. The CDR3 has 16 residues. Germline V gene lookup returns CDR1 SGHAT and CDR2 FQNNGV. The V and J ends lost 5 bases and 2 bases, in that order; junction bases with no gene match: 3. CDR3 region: CASSTGTSGTYNEQFF. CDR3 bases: TGTGCCAGCAGCACCGGGACTAGCGGGACCTACAATGAGCAGTTCTTC.

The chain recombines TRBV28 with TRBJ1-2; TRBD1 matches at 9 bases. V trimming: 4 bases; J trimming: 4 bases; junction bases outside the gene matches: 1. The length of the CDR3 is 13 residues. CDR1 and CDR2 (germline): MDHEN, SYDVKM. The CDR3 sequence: CASSWDRVYGYTF. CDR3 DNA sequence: TGTGCCAGCAGTTGGGACAGGGTCTATGGCTACACCTTC.

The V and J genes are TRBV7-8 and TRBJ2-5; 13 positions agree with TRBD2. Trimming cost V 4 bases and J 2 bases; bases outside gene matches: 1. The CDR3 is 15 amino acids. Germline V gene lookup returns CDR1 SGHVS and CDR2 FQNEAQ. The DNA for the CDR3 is TGTGCCAGCAGCTCGGGACTAGCGGGGCAAGAGACCCAGTACTTC. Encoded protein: CASSSGLAGQETQYF.

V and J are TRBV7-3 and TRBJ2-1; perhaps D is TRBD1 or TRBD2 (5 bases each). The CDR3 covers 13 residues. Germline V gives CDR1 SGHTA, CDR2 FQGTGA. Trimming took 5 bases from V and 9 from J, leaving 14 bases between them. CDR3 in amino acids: CASSPWGKGEQFF. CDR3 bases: TGTGCCAGCAGCCCCTGGGGGAAGGGTGAGCAGTTCTTC.

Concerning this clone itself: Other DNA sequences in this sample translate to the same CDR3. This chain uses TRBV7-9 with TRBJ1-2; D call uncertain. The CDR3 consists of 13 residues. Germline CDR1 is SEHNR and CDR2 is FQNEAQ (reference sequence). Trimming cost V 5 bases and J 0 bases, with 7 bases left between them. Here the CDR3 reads CASSPGSNYGYTF. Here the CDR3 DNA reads TGTGCCAGCAGCCCGGGGTCTAACTATGGCTACACCTTC.

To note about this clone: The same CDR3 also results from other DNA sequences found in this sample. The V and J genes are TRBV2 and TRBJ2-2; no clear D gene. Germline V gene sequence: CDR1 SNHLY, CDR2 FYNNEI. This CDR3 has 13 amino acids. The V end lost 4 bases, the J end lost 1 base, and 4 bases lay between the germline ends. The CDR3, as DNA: TGTGCCAGCAGTGGGCAGAACACCGGGGAGCTGTTTTTT. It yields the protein CASSGQNTGELFF.

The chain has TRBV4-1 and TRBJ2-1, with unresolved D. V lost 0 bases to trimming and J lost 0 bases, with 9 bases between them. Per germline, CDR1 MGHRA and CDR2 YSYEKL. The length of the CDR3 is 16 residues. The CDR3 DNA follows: TGCGCCAGCAGCCAAGATGTGGCTGTCTCCTACAATGAGCAGTTCTTC. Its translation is CASSQDVAVSYNEQFF.